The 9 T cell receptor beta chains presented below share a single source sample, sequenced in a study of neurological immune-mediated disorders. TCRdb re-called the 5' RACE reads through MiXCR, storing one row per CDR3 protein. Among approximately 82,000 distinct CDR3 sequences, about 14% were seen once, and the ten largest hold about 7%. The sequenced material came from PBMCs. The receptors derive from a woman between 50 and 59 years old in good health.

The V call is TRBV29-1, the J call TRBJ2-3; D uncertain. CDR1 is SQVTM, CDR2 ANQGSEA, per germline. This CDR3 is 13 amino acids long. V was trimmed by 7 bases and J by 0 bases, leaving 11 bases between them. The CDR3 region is CSGQRYSTDTQYF. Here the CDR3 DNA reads TGCAGCGGTCAGAGGTACAGCACAGATACGCAGTATTTT.

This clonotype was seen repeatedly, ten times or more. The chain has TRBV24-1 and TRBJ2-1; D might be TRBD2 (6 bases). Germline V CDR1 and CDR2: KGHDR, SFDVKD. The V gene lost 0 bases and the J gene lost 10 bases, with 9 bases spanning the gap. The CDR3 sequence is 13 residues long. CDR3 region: CATSDLRSGEQFF. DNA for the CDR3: TGTGCCACCAGTGATTTGCGTAGCGGAGAGCAGTTCTTC.

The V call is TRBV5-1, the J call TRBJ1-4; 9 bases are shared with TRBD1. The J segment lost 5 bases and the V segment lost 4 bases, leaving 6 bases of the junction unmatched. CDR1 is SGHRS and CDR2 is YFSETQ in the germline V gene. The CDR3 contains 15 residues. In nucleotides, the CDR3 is TGCGCCAGCAGCCCCCCGGGACAGGGAAATGAAAAACTGTTTTTT. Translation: CASSPPGQGNEKLFF. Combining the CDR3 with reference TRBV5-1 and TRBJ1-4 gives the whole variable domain KAGVTQTPRYLIKTRGQQVTLSCSPISGHRSVSWYQQTPGQGLQFLFEYFSETQRNKGNFPGRFSGRQFSNSRSEMNVSTLELGDSALYLCASSPPGQGNEKLFFGSGTQLSVL.

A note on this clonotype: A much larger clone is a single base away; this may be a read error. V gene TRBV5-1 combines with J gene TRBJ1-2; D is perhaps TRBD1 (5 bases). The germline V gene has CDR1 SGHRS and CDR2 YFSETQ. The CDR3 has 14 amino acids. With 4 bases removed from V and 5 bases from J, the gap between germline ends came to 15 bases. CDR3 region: CASSHGTGGYGYTF. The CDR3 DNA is TGCGCCAGCAGCCACGGGACGGGCGGTTATGGCTACACCTTC.

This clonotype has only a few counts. The CDR3 DNA follows: TGTGCCAGCAGCTTAGCTCCCGTGGCGGCTAATGAAAAACTGTTTTTT. It encodes CASSLAPVAANEKLFF. The V call is TRBV7-6, the J call TRBJ1-4; D is unclear. CDR1 and CDR2 (germline): SGHVS, FNYEAQ. This CDR3 has 16 amino acids. Trimming left V 0 bases short and J 3 bases short, with 11 bases between.

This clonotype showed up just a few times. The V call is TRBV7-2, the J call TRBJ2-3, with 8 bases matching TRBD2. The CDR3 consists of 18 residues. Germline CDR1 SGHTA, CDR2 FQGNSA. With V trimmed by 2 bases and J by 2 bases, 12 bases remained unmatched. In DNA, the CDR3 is TGTGCCAGCAGCTTACTATCACTAGCGGCCACTCCCACAGATACGCAGTATTTT. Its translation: CASSLLSLAATPTDTQYF.

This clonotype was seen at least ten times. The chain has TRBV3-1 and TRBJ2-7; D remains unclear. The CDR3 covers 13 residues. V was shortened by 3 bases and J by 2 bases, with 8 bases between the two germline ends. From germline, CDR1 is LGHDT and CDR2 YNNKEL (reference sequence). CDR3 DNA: TGTGCCAGCAGCCAGGCAGGACCCTACGAGCAGTACTTC. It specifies CASSQAGPYEQYF.

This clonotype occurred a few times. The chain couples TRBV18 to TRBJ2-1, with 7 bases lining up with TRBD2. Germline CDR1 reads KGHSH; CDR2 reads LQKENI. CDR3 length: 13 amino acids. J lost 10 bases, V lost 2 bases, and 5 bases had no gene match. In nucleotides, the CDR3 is TGTGCCAGCTCACCAGAGCGGGAACTCGAGCAGTTCTTC. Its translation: CASSPERELEQFF.

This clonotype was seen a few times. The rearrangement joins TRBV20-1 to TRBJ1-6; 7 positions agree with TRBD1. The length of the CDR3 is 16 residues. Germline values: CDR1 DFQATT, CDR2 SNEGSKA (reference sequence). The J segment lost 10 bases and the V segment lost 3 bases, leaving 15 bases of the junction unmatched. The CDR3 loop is CSASGTGDNQGSPLHF. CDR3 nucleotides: TGCAGTGCTAGCGGCACAGGGGATAACCAAGGGTCACCCCTCCACTTT.